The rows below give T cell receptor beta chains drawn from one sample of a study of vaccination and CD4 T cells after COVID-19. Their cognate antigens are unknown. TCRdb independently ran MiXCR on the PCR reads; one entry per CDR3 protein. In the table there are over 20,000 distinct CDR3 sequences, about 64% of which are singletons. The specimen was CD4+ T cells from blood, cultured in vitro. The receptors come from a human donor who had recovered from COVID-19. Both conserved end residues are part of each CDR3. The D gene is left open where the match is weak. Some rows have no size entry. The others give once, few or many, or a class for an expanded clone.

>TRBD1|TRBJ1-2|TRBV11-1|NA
TGTGCCAGCAGCTTTGGACAGGGTGGCGGCTACACCTTC
CASSFGQGGGYTF
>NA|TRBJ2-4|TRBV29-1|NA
TGCAGCGTCCGCTTGGGACATAACATTCAGTACTTC
CSVRLGHNIQYF
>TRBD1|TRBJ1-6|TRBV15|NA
TGTGCCACCAGCTCTCGGACAGGGTCGGGAGATTCACCCCTCCACTTT
CATSSRTGSGDSPLHF
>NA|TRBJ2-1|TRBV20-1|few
TGCAGTGCCATGAGCGGGCTGGGAGCCTACAATGAGCAGTTCTTC
CSAMSGLGAYNEQFF
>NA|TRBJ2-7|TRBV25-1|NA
TGTGCCAGCAGTGAGGCGGGGGCCCTTGACGAGCAGTACTTC
CASSEAGALDEQYF
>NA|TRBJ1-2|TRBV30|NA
TGTGCCTGGAGTGCCCAACCCGGGACCCTCTATGGCTACACCTTC
CAWSAQPGTLYGYTF
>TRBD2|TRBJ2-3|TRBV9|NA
TGTGCCAGCAGCGTAGCCCCACTAGCGGGATGGACAGATACGCAGTATTTT
CASSVAPLAGWTDTQYF
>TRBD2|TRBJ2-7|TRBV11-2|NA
TGTGCCAGCAGCTTAGGGCTAGCGGGAGTTGGCGAGCAGTACTTC
CASSLGLAGVGEQYF
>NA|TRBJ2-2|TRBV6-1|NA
TGTGCCAGCCAGACCGGGAACACCGGGGAGCTGTTTTTT
CASQTGNTGELFF
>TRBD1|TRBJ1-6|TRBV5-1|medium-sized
TGCGCCAGCAGCGGACAGGACTATAATTCACCCCTCCACTTT
CASSGQDYNSPLHF
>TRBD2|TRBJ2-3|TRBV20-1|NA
TGCAGTGTTCCCCCGGGACTAGCGGGAGTTGATACGCAGTATTTT
CSVPPGLAGVDTQYF
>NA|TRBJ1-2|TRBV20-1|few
TGCAGTGCTGGCCCGACAGGAGAGGGTAGGGGCTACACCTTC
CSAGPTGEGRGYTF
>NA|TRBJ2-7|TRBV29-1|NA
TGCAGCGTTAAGATTAACTCCTACGAGCAGTACTTC
CSVKINSYEQYF
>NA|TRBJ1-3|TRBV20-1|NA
TGCAGTGCTAGTGGGGCGGGAGGAAACACCATATATTTT
CSASGAGGNTIYF
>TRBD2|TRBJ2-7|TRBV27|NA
TGTGCCAGCAGGCGAAACCGGGCCGCGATGCGCGGGAGGGCCTTCCACGAGCAGTACTTC
CASRRNRAAMRGRAFHEQYF
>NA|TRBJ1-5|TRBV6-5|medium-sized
TGTGCCAGCAGTTTCGGGGCTTTGGGGAATCAGCCCCAGCATTTT
CASSFGALGNQPQHF
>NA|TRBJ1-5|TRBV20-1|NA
TGCAGTGCTAAGTATGGCGGCAATCAGCCCCAGCATTTT
CSAKYGGNQPQHF
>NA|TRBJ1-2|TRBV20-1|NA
TGCAGTGCTTCTCCATCCGGGGGCTATGGCTACACCTTC
CSASPSGGYGYTF
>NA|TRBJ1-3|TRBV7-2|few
TGTGCCAGCAGCTTAACGGCAGGTGGAAACACCATATATTTT
CASSLTAGGNTIYF
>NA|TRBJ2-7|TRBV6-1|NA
TGTGCCAGCAGCTTCGCCGGGACGGAGAGCTACGAGCAGTACTTC
CASSFAGTESYEQYF
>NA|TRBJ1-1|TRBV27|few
TGTGCCAGCAGTTTGGTGGCGGCCGCCACTGAAGCTTTCTTT
CASSLVAAATEAFF
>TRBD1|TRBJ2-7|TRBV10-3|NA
TGTGCCATCAGCCCCGGGACAGGTCTCTACGAGCAGTACTTC
CAISPGTGLYEQYF
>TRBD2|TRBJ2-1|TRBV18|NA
TGTGCCAGCTCACCACGCGGGAGGGCCCAGTTCTTC
CASSPRGRAQFF
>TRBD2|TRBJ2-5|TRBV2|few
TGTGCCAGCAGTGAGGGTGGGAGGGCCACCGAGACCCAGTACTTC
CASSEGGRATETQYF
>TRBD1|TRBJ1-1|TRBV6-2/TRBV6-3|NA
TGTGCCAGCAGTCGCCCGCCAGGACAGGGTGAAGCTTTCTTT
CASSRPPGQGEAFF
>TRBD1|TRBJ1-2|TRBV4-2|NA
TGTGCCAGCAGCCAAGAGGCTACAGGGGGAACGGGCTACACCTTC
CASSQEATGGTGYTF
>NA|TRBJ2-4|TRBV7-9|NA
TGTGCCAGCAGCTTACGCAGGGACAACATTCAGTACTTC
CASSLRRDNIQYF
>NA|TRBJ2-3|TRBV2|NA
TGTGCCAGCAGTAGACGGACAGAGCTTAGCACAGATACGCAGTATTTT
CASSRRTELSTDTQYF
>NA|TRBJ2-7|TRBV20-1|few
TGCAGTGCTAGAGTCGGGGGGCGCGAGCAGTACTTC
CSARVGGREQYF
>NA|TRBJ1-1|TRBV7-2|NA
TGTGCCAGCAGCCCCCGAAGCGCGCCGAACACTGAAGCTTTCTTT
CASSPRSAPNTEAFF
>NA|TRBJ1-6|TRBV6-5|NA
TGTGCCAGCAGTTACAAAAATTCACCCCTCCACTTT
CASSYKNSPLHF
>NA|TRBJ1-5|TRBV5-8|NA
TGTGCCAGCAGCTTGGATTGGGGGGTGGGCAATCAGCCCCAGCATTTT
CASSLDWGVGNQPQHF
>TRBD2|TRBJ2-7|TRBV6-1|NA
TGTGCCAGCAAATCTGGGACTAGCCCATATTACGAGCAGTACTTC
CASKSGTSPYYEQYF